This T cell receptor (beta chain) was identified during a study of naive and memory T cell subsets. Overall study results and limits: In naive cells, over 85% of TCR sequences were seen only once.

After the first PCR, alpha and beta chain libraries were processed separately. Sequential positive selection took CD4 T cells first, then CD8 T cells. Both TRBC1 and TRBC2 were covered by a beta constant-region primer of two equimolar oligonucleotides. The ligated cDNA underwent four PCR rounds using SP2 and nested alpha and beta constant-region primers. A 12-nucleotide UMI and the SP2 primer were added to the cDNA 3' end by oligonucleotide ligation. TCRdb re-derived calls from the UMI-ligation and nested PCR reads in MiXCR, one entry per CDR3 protein. The sample contains 95,000 to 150,000 distinct CDR3 sequences, about 36% of which appear only once. Of note for this clonotype: The target antigen is unknown.

Trimming took off 6 bases at V and 0 bases at J, with 8 bases between the two ends. This CDR3 has 13 amino acids. Germline loops: CDR1 WNHNN, CDR2 SYGVQD (reference sequence). This clonotype was sampled from a human donor in good health. The chain carries TRBV10-1 and TRBJ1-1; D gene unclear. The sequencing sample was made of central memory CD4+ T cells from blood. This CDR3 is CASRQTLNTEAFF. The CDR3, as DNA: TGCGCCAGCAGACAAACACTGAACACTGAAGCTTTCTTT.